This entry describes one T cell receptor beta chain. Its cognate antigen is unknown. An end of the junction does not agree with germline; a read error may underlie this. This entry belongs to a study of tumor-infiltrating lymphocytes in primary liver carcinoma. Study outcomes and limitations: The proportion of top clones found throughout all five tumor regions was only about 7.5-25%.

The CDR3 runs 19 residues. Germline V gene lookup returns CDR1 MNHEY and CDR2 SVGAGI. The researchers produced TCR beta cDNA from 500 ng total RNA with a constant-region primer. Employing slightly modified ARM-PCR, three nested multiplex PCR rounds were run, and these gave rise to the TCR beta libraries. Each of the first two PCR rounds ran 9 to 11 cycles with TRBV1-TRBV30 forward and C-beta reverse primers. Each CDR3 protein is one row after TCRdb ran MiXCR on the multiplex PCR reads. The repertoire holds around 81,000 distinct CDR3 sequences, with 71% as singletons. Bulk tissue was left unsorted, and RNA and DNA were co-extracted from about 19-30 mg of it. The patients, who had chronic HBV infection, were treatment-naive (untreated). The proportion of viable tumor cells exceeded 85% in every tumor sample.

The chain links TRBV6-5 to TRBJ2-5; TRBD2 aligns across 9 bases. The sequencing input was liver tumor tissue from sampling region 4. Regarding subset: tumor region T4, right-lateral pole. The receptor was derived from a woman aged 55-70 years with primary liver carcinoma and hepatitis B virus infection. CDR3 sequence: CASSSYDISGSSARETHYF. In DNA form, the CDR3 reads TGTGCCAGCAGCTCCTACGATATTAGCGGGAGTTCTGCTCGGGAGACCCACTACTTC.